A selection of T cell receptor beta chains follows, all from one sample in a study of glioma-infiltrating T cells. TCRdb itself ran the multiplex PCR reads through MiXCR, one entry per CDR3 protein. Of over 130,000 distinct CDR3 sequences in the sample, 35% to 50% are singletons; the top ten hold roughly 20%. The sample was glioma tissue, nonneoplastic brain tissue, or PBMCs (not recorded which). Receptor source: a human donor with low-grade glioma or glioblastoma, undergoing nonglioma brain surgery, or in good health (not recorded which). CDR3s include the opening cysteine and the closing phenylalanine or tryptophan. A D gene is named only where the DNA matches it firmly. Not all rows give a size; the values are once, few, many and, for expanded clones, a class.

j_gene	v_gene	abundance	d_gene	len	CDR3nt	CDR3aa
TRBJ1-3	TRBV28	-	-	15	TGTGCCAGCAGTCTCTGGACTGGCGCTGGAAACACCATATATTTT	CASSLWTGAGNTIYF
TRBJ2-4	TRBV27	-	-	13	TGTGCCAGCAGTTTTGAGGCCAAAAACATTCAGTACTTC	CASSFEAKNIQYF
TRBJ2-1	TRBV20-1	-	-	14	TGCAGTGCTAGAGAAAACGCGGACCACAATGAGCAGTTCTTC	CSARENADHNEQFF
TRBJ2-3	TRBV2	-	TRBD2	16	TGTGCCAGCAGTCCATCTCTCGCGCGGGGGACAGATACGCAGTATTTT	CASSPSLARGTDTQYF
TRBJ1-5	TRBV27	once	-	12	TGTGCCAGCAGTTTGGGGTCGGTGCCCCAGCATTTT	CASSLGSVPQHF
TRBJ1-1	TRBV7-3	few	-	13	TGTGCCAGCAGCCGAACCATGAACACTGAAGCTTTCTTT	CASSRTMNTEAFF
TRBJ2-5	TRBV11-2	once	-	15	TGTGCCAGCAGCTTAGAATTCCAGTACCAAGAGACCCAGTACTTC	CASSLEFQYQETQYF
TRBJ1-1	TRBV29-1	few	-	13	TGCAGCTACACAGGGCTTGGGAACACTGAAGCTTTCTTT	CSYTGLGNTEAFF
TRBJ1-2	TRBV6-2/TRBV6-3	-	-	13	TGTGCCAGCAGTGGGACGGGAGCGGGTGGCTACACCTTC	CASSGTGAGGYTF
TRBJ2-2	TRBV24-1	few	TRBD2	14	TGTGCCACCAGTGCCCTAGCGGTGACCGGGGAGCTGTTTTTT	CATSALAVTGELFF
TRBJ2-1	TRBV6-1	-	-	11	TGTGCCAGCACCGCCTACAATGAGCAGTTCTTC	CASTAYNEQFF
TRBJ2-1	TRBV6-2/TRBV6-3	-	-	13	TGTGCCAGCAGTCACCAGGGCTACAATGAGCAGTTCTTC	CASSHQGYNEQFF
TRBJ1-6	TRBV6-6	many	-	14	TGTGCCAGCAGTTACTCCCGAGATAATTCACCCCTCCACTTT	CASSYSRDNSPLHF
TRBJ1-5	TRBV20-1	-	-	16	TGCAGTGCTAGAGTACAGGGAATGGGAGGCAATCAGCCCCAGCATTTT	CSARVQGMGGNQPQHF
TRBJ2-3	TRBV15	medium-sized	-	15	TGTGCCACCAGCAGAGATGGGGCGGGATTAGATACGCAGTATTTT	CATSRDGAGLDTQYF
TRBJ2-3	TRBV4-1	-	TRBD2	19	TGCGCCAGCAGACCCTACGGCCCGACTAGCGGGGGGATCACAGATACGCAGTATTTT	CASRPYGPTSGGITDTQYF
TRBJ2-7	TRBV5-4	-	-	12	TGTGCCAGCAGCTTAACCGTTCCAGAGCAGTACTTC	CASSLTVPEQYF
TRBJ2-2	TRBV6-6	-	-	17	TGTGCCAGCAGTTACTCGTATGCACGGTCGAACACCGGGGAGCTGTTTTTT	CASSYSYARSNTGELFF
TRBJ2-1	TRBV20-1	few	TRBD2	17	TGCAGTGCTAGAGCTCCGGGACTAGCGGGAAACGGGAATGAGCAGTTCTTC	CSARAPGLAGNGNEQFF
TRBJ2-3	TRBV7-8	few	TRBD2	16	TGTGCCAGCAGCTTTGCCGGGACTACCGCCCAGGATACGCAGTATTTT	CASSFAGTTAQDTQYF
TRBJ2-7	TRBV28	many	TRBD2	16	TGTGCCAGCAGTTCCTCCCTAGCGGGGTTCTCCTACGAGCAGTACTTC	CASSSSLAGFSYEQYF
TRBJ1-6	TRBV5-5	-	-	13	TGTGCCAGCAGCTTGATGGAGAATTCACCCCTCCACTTT	CASSLMENSPLHF